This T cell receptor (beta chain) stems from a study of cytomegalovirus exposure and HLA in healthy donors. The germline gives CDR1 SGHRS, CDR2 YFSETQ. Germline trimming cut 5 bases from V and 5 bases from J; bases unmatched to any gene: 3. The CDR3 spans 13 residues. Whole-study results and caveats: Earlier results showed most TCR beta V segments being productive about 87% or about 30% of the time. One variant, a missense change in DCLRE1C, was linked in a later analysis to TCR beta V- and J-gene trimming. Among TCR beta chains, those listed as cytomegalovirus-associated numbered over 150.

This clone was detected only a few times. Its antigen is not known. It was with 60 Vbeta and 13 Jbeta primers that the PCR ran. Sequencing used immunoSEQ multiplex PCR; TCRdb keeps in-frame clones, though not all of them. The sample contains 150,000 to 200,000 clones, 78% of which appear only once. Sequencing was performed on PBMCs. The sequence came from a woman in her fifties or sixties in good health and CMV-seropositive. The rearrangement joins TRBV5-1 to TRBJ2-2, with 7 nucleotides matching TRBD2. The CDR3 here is CASRRLATGELFF. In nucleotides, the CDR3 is TGCGCCAGCAGGAGACTAGCTACCGGGGAGCTGTTTTTT.